The rows below give T cell receptor beta chains drawn from one sample of a study of blood T cell repertoires in COVID-19. Sequencing was performed with immunoSEQ multiplex PCR; in TCRdb, only in-frame clones are kept and a portion is missing. Of roughly 150,000 clones listed, less than 90% are singletons. The source material was peripheral blood. The receptors shown here come from a woman between 70 and 85 years old with acute or convalescent COVID-19. Each CDR3 is given with its conserved first and last residue. Fields, in order: J gene, V gene, clone size, D gene, CDR3 protein, CDR3 DNA. A D gene is named only where the DNA matches it firmly. Only part of the rows carry a size: once, few, many, or a class if the clone is expanded.

J: TRBJ2-2; V: TRBV2; size: -; D: TRBD1; CDR3: CASSVEGGELFF; DNA: TGTGCCAGCAGTGTAGAAGGGGGCGAGCTGTTTTTT
J: TRBJ2-1; V: TRBV7-2; size: -; D: TRBD2; CDR3: CASSPPGLAGAEQFF; DNA: TGTGCCAGCAGCCCTCCGGGACTAGCGGGAGCTGAGCAGTTCTTC
J: TRBJ1-2; V: TRBV9; size: -; D: -; CDR3: CASGGRGYGYTF; DNA: TGTGCCAGCGGAGGCAGGGGCTATGGCTACACCTTC
J: TRBJ1-5; V: TRBV6-6; size: -; D: -; CDR3: CASSSQGQPQHF; DNA: TGTGCCAGCAGTTCTCAGGGTCAGCCCCAGCATTTT
J: TRBJ2-1; V: TRBV5-1; size: -; D: -; CDR3: CASSLGGAYNEQFF; DNA: TGCGCCAGCAGCTTGGGCGGGGCATACAATGAGCAGTTCTTC
J: TRBJ2-2; V: TRBV6-5; size: -; D: -; CDR3: CASSYSPSGELFF; DNA: TGTGCCAGCAGTTACTCTCCCTCCGGGGAGCTGTTTTTT
J: TRBJ1-2; V: TRBV6-5; size: once; D: -; CDR3: CASSYDSAGYTF; DNA: TGTGCCAGCAGTTACGACTCAGCGGGCTACACCTTC
J: TRBJ2-5; V: TRBV18; size: -; D: -; CDR3: CASSPGSPDYTQLQETQYF; DNA: TGTGCCAGCTCACCAGGATCGCCGGACTATACCCAATTACAAGAGACCCAGTACTTC
J: TRBJ2-7; V: TRBV5-1; size: -; D: -; CDR3: CASSLGVGTRYEQYF; DNA: TGCGCCAGCAGCTTGGGGGTAGGGACAAGGTACGAGCAGTACTTC
J: TRBJ1-3; V: TRBV5-1; size: -; D: TRBD1; CDR3: CASSWGQGGRSGNTIYF; DNA: TGCGCCAGCAGCTGGGGACAGGGCGGCCGATCTGGAAACACCATATATTTT
J: TRBJ1-2; V: TRBV7-2; size: -; D: -; CDR3: CASSLVLSDSVYNYGYTF; DNA: TGTGCCAGCAGCTTAGTGTTGTCGGACAGCGTTTATAACTATGGCTACACCTTC
J: TRBJ1-1; V: TRBV5-6; size: -; D: -; CDR3: CASSLPHTINTEAFF; DNA: TGTGCCAGCAGCCTCCCCCATACTATAAACACTGAAGCTTTCTTT
J: TRBJ2-7; V: TRBV6-2/TRBV6-3; size: -; D: -; CDR3: CASSRLISFGWYEQYF; DNA: TGTGCCAGCAGTCGACTAATTTCCTTTGGGTGGTACGAGCAGTACTTC
J: TRBJ2-7; V: TRBV5-1; size: -; D: -; CDR3: CASSSPSYEQYF; DNA: TGCGCCAGCAGCTCTCCTTCCTACGAGCAGTACTTC
J: TRBJ2-1; V: TRBV9; size: -; D: TRBD2; CDR3: CASSVTSGINEQFF; DNA: TGTGCCAGCAGCGTAACGAGCGGGATCAATGAGCAGTTCTTC
J: TRBJ2-7; V: TRBV5-1; size: once; D: -; CDR3: CASSFLYRDSTYEQYF; DNA: TGCGCCAGCAGCTTCCTTTACAGGGATTCAACCTACGAGCAGTACTTC
J: TRBJ1-2; V: TRBV19; size: few; D: TRBD1; CDR3: CASSDWDRGVIYGYTF; DNA: TGTGCCAGTAGTGATTGGGACAGGGGGGTTATCTATGGCTACACCTTC
J: TRBJ1-5; V: TRBV30; size: -; D: -; CDR3: CAWSVLPLVRGAGQPQHF; DNA: TGTGCCTGGAGTGTACTCCCTCTTGTAAGGGGCGCAGGTCAGCCCCAGCATTTT
J: TRBJ2-7; V: TRBV14; size: -; D: TRBD1; CDR3: CASSFGQGAVYEQYF; DNA: TGTGCCAGCAGCTTCGGACAGGGGGCGGTTTACGAGCAGTACTTC
J: TRBJ1-6; V: TRBV4-3; size: -; D: TRBD1; CDR3: CASSQDRVEYSPLHF; DNA: TGCGCCAGCAGCCAGGACAGGGTCGAGTATTCACCCCTCCACTTT
J: TRBJ1-5; V: TRBV6-6; size: -; D: TRBD1; CDR3: CASSLQGRQPQHF; DNA: TGTGCCAGCAGCCTACAGGGGCGTCAGCCCCAGCATTTT
J: TRBJ2-5; V: TRBV4-3; size: few; D: -; CDR3: CASSQDRAGLQVETQYF; DNA: TGCGCCAGCAGCCAAGATCGGGCGGGACTTCAGGTCGAGACCCAGTACTTC
J: TRBJ1-5; V: TRBV5-1; size: -; D: -; CDR3: CASSLRGGDQPQHF; DNA: TGCGCCAGCAGCTTGAGGGGGGGCGATCAGCCCCAGCATTTT
J: TRBJ2-7; V: TRBV28; size: -; D: -; CDR3: CASSLTSAGKYEQYF; DNA: TGTGCCAGCAGTTTAACATCGGCGGGAAAGTACGAACAGTACTTC
J: TRBJ2-6; V: TRBV5-4; size: -; D: TRBD1; CDR3: CASSVFRDRSSGANVLTF; DNA: TGTGCCAGCAGCGTCTTCCGGGACAGAAGCTCTGGGGCCAACGTCCTGACTTTC
J: TRBJ2-7; V: TRBV30; size: once; D: -; CDR3: CAWSVSSLAEQYF; DNA: TGTGCCTGGAGTGTGAGTTCCCTCGCGGAGCAGTACTTC
J: TRBJ1-1; V: TRBV2; size: -; D: TRBD1; CDR3: CASRGGAGLSTEAFF; DNA: TGTGCCAGCCGAGGGGGCGCAGGGTTAAGTACTGAAGCTTTCTTT
J: TRBJ2-7; V: TRBV3-1/TRBV3-2; size: -; D: TRBD2; CDR3: CASSQGTGGGYEQYF; DNA: TGTGCCAGCAGCCAGGGAACCGGCGGGGGATACGAGCAGTACTTC
J: TRBJ1-4; V: TRBV4-3; size: -; D: -; CDR3: CASSQEGGTREKLFF; DNA: TGCGCCAGCAGCCAAGAGGGGGGAACAAGGGAAAAACTGTTTTTT
J: TRBJ1-6; V: TRBV7-2; size: -; D: TRBD1; CDR3: CASSPRQGNSPLHF; DNA: TGTGCCAGCAGCCCTCGACAGGGGAATTCACCCCTCCACTTT
J: TRBJ1-4; V: TRBV27; size: -; D: -; CDR3: CASSPGLWEKLFF; DNA: TGTGCCAGCAGTCCAGGGCTGTGGGAAAAACTGTTTTTT
J: TRBJ1-1; V: TRBV18; size: -; D: TRBD1; CDR3: CASSPKGAAYTEAFF; DNA: TGTGCCAGCTCACCCAAGGGGGCGGCGTACACTGAAGCTTTCTTT